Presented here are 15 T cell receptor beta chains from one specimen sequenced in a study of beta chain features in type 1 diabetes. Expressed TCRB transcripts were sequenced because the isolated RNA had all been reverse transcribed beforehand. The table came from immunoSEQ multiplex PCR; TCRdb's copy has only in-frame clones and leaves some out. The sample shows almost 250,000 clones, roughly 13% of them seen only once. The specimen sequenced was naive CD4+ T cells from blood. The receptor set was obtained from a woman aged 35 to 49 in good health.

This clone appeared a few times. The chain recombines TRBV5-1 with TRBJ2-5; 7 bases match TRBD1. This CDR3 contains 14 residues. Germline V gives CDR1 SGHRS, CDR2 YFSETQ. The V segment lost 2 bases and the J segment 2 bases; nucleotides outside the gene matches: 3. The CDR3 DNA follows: TGCGCCAGCAGCTTCAGGGGGTCGCAAGAGACCCAGTACTTC. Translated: CASSFRGSQETQYF. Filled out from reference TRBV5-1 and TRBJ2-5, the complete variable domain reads KAGVTQTPRYLIKTRGQQVTLSCSPISGHRSVSWYQQTPGQGLQFLFEYFSETQRNKGNFPGRFSGRQFSNSRSEMNVSTLELGDSALYLCASSFRGSQETQYFGPGTRLLVL.

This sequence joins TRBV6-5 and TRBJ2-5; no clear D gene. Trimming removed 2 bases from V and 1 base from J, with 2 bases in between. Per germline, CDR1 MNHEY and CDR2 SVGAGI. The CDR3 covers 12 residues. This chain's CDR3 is CASSYRQETQYF. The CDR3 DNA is TGTGCCAGCAGTTACCGCCAAGAGACCCAGTACTTC.

The CDR3 DNA reads TGTGCCAGTAGTACCGGTCGGGACAGGGGTATTCAGCCCCAGCATTTT. Residues: CASSTGRDRGIQPQHF. The chain couples TRBV19 to TRBJ1-5, with 10 bases lining up with TRBD1. CDR3 length: 16 residues. Germline V CDR1 and CDR2: LNHDA, SQIVND (reference sequence). V was pared by 4 bases and J by 6 bases, with 9 bases of the junction left unmatched.

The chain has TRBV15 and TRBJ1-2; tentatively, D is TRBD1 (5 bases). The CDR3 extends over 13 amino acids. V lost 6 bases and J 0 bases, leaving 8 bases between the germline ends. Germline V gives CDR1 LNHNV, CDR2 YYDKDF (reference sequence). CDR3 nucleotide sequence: TGTGCCACCAGGGCAGGGTCTAACTATGGCTACACCTTC. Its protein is CATRAGSNYGYTF.

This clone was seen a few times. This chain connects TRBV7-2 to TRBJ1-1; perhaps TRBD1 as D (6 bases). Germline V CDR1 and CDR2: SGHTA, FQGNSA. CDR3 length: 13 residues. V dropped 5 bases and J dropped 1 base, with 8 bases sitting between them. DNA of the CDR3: TGTGCCAGCAGCCGACAGGCGAACACTGAAGCTTTCTTT. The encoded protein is CASSRQANTEAFF.

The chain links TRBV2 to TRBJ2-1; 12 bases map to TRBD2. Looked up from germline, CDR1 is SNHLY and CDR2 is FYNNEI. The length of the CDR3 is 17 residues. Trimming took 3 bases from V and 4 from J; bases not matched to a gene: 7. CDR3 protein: CASSDYILAGGYNEQFF. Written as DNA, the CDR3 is TGTGCCAGCAGTGATTATATACTAGCGGGGGGATACAATGAGCAGTTCTTC. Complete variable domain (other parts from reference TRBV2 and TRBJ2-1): EPEVTQTPSHQVTQMGQEVILRCVPISNHLYFYWYRQILGQKVEFLVSFYNNEISEKSEIFDDQFSVERPDGSNFTLKIRSTKLEDSAMYFCASSDYILAGGYNEQFFGPGTRLTVL.

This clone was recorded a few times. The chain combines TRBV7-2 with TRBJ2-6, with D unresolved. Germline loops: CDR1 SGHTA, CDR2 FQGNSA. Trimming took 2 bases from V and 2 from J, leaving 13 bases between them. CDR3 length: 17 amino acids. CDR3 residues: CASSLRKLFTGANVLTF. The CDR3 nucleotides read TGTGCCAGCAGCTTACGTAAGCTTTTCACTGGGGCCAACGTCCTGACTTTC.

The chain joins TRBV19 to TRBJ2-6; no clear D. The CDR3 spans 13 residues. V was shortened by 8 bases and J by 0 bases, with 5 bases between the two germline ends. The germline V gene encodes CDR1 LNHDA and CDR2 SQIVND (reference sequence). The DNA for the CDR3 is TGTGCCAGTCGACTCTCTGGGGCCAACGTCCTGACTTTC. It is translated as CASRLSGANVLTF.

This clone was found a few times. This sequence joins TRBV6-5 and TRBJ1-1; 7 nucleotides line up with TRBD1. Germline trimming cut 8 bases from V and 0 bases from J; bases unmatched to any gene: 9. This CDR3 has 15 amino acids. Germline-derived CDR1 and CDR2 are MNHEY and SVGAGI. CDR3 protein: CASGSGTAMNTEAFF. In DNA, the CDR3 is TGTGCCAGCGGATCCGGGACAGCGATGAACACTGAAGCTTTCTTT.

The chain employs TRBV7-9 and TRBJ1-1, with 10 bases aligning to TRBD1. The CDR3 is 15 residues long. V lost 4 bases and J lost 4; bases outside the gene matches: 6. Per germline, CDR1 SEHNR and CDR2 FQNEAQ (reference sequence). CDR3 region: CASSWGQGLGTEAFF. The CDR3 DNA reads TGTGCCAGCAGCTGGGGACAGGGGTTGGGCACTGAAGCTTTCTTT. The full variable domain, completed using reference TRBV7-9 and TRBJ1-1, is DTGVSQNPRHKITKRGQNVTFRCDPISEHNRLYWYRQTLGQGPEFLTYFQNEAQLEKSRLLSDRFSAERPKGSFSTLEIQRTEQGDSAMYLCASSWGQGLGTEAFFGQGTRLTVV.

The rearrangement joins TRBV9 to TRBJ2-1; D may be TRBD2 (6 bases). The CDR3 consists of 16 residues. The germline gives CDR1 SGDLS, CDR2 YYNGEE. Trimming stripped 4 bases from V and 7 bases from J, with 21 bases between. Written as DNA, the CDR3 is TGTGCCAGCAGCCCCTCGACGGGGGTCTCTTGGAATGAGCAGTTCTTC. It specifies CASSPSTGVSWNEQFF.

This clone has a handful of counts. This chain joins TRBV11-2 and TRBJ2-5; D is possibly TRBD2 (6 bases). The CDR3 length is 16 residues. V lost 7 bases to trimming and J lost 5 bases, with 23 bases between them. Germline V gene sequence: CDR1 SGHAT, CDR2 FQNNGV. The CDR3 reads CASTQGGVYRVETQYF. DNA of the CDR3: TGTGCCAGCACCCAGGGCGGGGTATATCGGGTCGAGACCCAGTACTTC.

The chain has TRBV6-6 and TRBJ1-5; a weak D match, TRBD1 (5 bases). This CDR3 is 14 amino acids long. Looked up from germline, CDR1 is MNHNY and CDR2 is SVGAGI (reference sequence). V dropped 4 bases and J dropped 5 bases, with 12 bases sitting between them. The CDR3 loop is CASSLGEADQPQHF. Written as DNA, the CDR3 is TGTGCCAGCAGTTTGGGGGAGGCTGATCAGCCCCAGCATTTT.

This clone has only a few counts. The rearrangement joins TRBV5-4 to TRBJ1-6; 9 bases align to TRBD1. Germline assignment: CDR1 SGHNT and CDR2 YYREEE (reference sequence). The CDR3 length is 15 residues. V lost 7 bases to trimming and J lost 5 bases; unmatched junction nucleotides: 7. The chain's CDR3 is CASRNRGQDNSPLHF. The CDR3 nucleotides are TGTGCCAGCCGCAACAGGGGGCAGGATAATTCACCCCTCCACTTT.

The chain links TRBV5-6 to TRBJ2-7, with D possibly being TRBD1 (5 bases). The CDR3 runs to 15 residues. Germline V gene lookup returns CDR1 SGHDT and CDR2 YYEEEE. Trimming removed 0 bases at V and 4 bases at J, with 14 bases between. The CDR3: CASSLVGRVRYEQYF. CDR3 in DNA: TGTGCCAGCAGCTTGGTTGGCAGGGTACGGTACGAGCAGTACTTC.